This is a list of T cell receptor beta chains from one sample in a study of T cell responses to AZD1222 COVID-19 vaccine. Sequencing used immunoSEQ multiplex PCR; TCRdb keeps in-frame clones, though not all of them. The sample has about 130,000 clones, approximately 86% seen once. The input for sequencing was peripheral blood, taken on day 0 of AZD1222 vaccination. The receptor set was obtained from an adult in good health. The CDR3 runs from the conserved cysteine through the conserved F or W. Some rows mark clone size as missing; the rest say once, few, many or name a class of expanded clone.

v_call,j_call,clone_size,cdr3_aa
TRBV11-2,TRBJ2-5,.,CASSLGSAGGAETQYF
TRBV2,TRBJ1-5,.,CASGPGGSSNQPQHF
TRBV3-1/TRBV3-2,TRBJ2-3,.,CASSQDAWRVGGDSETPYF
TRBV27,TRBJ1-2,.,CASSPIPPREGGYTF
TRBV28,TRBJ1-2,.,CASSPVEGGYTF
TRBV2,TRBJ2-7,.,CASTGQRTYEQYF
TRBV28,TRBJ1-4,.,CASSLSQPGTLFF
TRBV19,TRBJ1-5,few,CASSMDGQGLYSNQPQHF
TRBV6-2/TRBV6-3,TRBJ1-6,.,CASSLTTLIGNSPLHF
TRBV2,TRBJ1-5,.,CASSITLGTGYQPQHF
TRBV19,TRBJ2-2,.,CASSGQGRGELFF
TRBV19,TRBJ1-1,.,CASSTGPGQVAEAFF
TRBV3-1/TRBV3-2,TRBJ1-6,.,CASSPLRTGGSYNSPLHF